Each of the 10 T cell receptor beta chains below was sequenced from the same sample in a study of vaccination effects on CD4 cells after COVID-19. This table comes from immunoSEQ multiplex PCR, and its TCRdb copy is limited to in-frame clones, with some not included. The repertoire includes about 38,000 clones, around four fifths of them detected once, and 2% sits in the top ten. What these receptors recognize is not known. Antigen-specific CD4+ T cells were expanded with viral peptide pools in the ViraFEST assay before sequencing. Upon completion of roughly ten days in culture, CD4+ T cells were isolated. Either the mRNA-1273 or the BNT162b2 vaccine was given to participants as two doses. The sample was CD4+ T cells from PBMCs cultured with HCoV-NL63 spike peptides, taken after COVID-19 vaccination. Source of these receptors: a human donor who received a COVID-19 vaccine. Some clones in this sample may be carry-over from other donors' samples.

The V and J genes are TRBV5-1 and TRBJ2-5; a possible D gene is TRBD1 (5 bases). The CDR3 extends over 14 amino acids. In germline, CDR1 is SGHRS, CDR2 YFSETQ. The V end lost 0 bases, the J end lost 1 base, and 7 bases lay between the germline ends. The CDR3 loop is CASSLGQPQETQYF. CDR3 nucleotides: TGCGCCAGCAGCTTGGGACAGCCCCAAGAGACCCAGTACTTC.

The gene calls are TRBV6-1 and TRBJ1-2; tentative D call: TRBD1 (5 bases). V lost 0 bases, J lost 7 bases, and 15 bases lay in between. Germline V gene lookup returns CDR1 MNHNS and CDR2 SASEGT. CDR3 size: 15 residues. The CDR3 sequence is CASSEALRGEFGYTF. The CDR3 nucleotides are TGTGCCAGCAGTGAAGCGCTTCGGGGGGAATTTGGCTACACCTTC.

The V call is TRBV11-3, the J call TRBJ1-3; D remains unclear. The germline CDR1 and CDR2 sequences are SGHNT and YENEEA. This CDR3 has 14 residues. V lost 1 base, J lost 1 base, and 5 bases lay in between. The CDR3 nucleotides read TGTGCCAGCAGCTTAGGGCAGTCTGGAAACACCATATATTTT. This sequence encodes CASSLGQSGNTIYF.

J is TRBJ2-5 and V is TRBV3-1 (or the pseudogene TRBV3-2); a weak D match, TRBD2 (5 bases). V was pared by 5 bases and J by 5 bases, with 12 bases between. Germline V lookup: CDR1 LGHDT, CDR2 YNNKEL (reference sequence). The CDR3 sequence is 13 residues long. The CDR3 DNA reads TGTGCCAGCAGCGCCCGGGGTGCGGAGACCCAGTACTTC. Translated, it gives CASSARGAETQYF.

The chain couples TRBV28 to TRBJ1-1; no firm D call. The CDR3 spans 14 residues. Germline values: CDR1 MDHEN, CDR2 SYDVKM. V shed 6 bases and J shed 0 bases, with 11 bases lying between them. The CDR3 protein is CASRLMGLNTEAFF. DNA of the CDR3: TGTGCCAGCAGACTCATGGGATTGAACACTGAAGCTTTCTTT.

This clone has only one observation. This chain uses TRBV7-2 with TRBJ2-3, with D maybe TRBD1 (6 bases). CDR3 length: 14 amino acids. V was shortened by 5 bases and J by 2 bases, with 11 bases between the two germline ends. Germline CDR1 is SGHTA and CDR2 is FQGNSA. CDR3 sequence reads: CASSHGDTTDTQYF. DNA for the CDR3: TGTGCCAGCAGCCATGGGGACACCACAGATACGCAGTATTTT.

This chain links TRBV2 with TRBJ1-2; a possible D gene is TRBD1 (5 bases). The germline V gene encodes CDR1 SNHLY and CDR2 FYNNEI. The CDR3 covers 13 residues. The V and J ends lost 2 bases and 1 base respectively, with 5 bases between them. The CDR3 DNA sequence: TGTGCCAGCAGTGAACAGGGTAACTATGGCTACACCTTC. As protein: CASSEQGNYGYTF.

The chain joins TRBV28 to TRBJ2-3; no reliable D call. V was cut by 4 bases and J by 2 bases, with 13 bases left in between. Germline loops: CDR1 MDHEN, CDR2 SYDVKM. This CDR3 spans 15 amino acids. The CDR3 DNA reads TGTGCCAGCAGTTCCCCCCGGATATTCACAGATACGCAGTATTTT. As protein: CASSSPRIFTDTQYF.

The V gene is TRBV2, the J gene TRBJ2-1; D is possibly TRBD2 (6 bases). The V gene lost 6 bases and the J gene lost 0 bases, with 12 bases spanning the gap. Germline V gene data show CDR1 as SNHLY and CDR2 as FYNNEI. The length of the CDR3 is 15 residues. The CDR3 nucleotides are TGTGCCAGCAGCCCACGGGGGTACTCCTACAATGAGCAGTTCTTC. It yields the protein CASSPRGYSYNEQFF.

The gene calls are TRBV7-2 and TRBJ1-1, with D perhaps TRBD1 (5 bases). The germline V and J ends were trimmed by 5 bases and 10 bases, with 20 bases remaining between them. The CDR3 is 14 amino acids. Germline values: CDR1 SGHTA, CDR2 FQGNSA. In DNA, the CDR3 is TGTGCCAGCAGCGAGAAAACAGGACCCTCCGTAGCTTTCTTT. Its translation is CASSEKTGPSVAFF.